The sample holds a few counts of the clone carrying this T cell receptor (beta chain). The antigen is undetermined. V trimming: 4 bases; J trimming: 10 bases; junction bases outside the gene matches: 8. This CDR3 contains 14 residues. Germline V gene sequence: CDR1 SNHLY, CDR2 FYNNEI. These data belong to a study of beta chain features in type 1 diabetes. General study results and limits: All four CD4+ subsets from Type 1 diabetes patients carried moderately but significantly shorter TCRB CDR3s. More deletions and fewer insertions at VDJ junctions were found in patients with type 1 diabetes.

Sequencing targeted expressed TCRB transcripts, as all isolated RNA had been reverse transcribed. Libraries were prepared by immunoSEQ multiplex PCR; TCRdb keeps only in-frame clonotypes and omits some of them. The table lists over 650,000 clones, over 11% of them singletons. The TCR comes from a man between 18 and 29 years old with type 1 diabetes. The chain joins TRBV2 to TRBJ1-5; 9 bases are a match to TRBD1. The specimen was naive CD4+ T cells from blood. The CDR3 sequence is CASSGRRTGEPQHF. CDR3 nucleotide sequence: TGTGCCAGCAGTGGTCGTCGGACAGGGGAACCCCAGCATTTT.